This T cell receptor beta chain is from a study of vaccination and CD4 T cells after COVID-19. CDR3 size: 16 residues. CDR1 is MNHEY, CDR2 SMNVEV, per germline (reference sequence). Trimming removed 6 bases from V and 7 bases from J, with 21 bases in between. This clonotype was seen a single time. Its specificity is not known. Sequencing of the DNA from cultured CD4+ T cells was carried out with the Oncomine TCR Beta short-read assay. MiXCR was run by TCRdb on the PCR reads, yielding one entry per CDR3 protein. The repertoire consists of around 6,400 distinct CDR3 sequences, with about 76% occurring once and the leading ten covering roughly 18%. Treatment noted: roughly ten-day PBMC culture with coronavirus spike peptide pools or control peptides (ViraFEST assay).

This TCR was sampled from a human donor who had recovered from COVID-19. Sequencing was carried out using CD4+ T cells from blood, cultured in vitro. This chain links TRBV27 with TRBJ2-2, with TRBD2 as a possible D gene (6 bases). CDR3 region: CASSQWRGVLSGELFF. DNA for the CDR3: TGTGCCAGCAGCCAGTGGAGGGGAGTTTTGAGCGGGGAGCTGTTTTTT.